This record concerns one T cell receptor (beta chain) sequence. Within the sample, other DNA sequences also encode this same CDR3. V was clipped by 5 bases and J by 6 bases; unmatched bases: 8. Per the germline V gene, CDR1 is SGHTA and CDR2 is FQGNSA. The CDR3 is 14 residues long. The data originate from a study of blood T cell repertoires in COVID-19. Study summary: The samples span acute and convalescent COVID-19 from the United States, Italy and Spain. T cells, B-cell-depleted T cells, or PBMCs provided the cDNA or gDNA that served as material.

Living in roughly 25 US areas, the participants were between 18 and 89 years of age. Authors' analysis steps: Estimates of nucleated cell counts were drawn from the amplification of reference gene primers. Data came from immunoSEQ multiplex PCR; TCRdb stores just in-frame clones and leaves some out. From that table come the V and J calls and clone size; the DNA was used to work out D and trimming. In the table there are about 240,000 clones, about 83% of which are singletons. The sample was PBMCs or T cells enriched from blood (not recorded which). The gene calls are TRBV7-2 and TRBJ2-7; 9 positions agree with TRBD1. This TCR was sampled from a middle-aged woman who had been exposed to COVID-19. The CDR3 here is CASSPPGQGFEQYF. The CDR3 nucleotides read TGTGCCAGCAGCCCTCCCGGACAGGGGTTCGAGCAGTACTTC.